Sequencing of this T cell receptor beta chain was carried out in a study of OX40 agonist ivuxolimab in advanced cancers. Study-level information: Prior anti-PD-1, anti-PD-L1 or anti-CTLA-4 therapy did not bar entry, and about 40% had some.

Trimming shortened V by 1 base and J by 4 bases, and 11 bases separated the two germline ends. The CDR3 totals 16 residues. The V gene's germline CDR1 is KGHSH and CDR2 LQKENI. A remark on this clone: The target antigen is unknown. Other nucleotide sequences in the sample specify the same CDR3.

Only in-frame clones appear in the TCRdb table, and some are missing; sequencing was by immunoSEQ multiplex PCR. This table holds around 72,000 clones, approximately 80% found once. Notes on the study in general: In the 0.1-3.0 mg/kg groups, partial responders showed among the lowest expansion. On average, a greater number of expanded clones characterised CD8+ T cells relative to CD4+.

Sequenced material: CD4+ or CD8+ T cells sorted from blood, taken in a trial of the OX40 agonist ivuxolimab. The V and J genes are TRBV18 and TRBJ2-6, with D maybe TRBD2 (6 bases). The clonotype was recovered from an adult with an advanced solid tumor such as melanoma, head and neck, liver or kidney cancer. The CDR3 spells CASSPRRDSGANVLTF. Here the CDR3 DNA reads TGTGCCAGCTCACCACGGCGGGACTCCGGGGCCAACGTCCTGACTTTC.